The rows below give T cell receptor beta chains drawn from one sample of a study of blood T cell repertoires in COVID-19. Produced via immunoSEQ multiplex PCR; TCRdb's table is partial and in-frame only. The table records about 360,000 clones, around nine tenths of them present only once. Material for sequencing was peripheral blood. These TCRs come from a woman between 55 and 75 years old with COVID-19, enrolled during active disease. Both conserved end residues are part of each CDR3. D genes are given only for firm matches. Some rows mark clone size as missing; the rest say once, few, many or name a class of expanded clone.

v_call	j_call	d_call	clone_size	cdr3_nt	cdr3_aa
TRBV3-1/TRBV3-2	TRBJ1-1	TRBD1	-	TGTGCCAGCAGCGCAGGACAGGGGTGGACTGAAGCTTTCTTT	CASSAGQGWTEAFF
TRBV7-2	TRBJ1-4	TRBD1	-	TGTGCCAGCAGCTCCGGGACAGGGTGGGAAAAACTGTTTTTT	CASSSGTGWEKLFF
TRBV10-3	TRBJ2-6	TRBD1	once	TGTGCCATCAGCGCAGGGGGTTCTGGGGCCAACGTCCTGACTTTC	CAISAGGSGANVLTF
TRBV2	TRBJ1-6	-	-	TGTGCCAGCAGGCAGGGTCCAGGTCCCCTCCACTTT	CASRQGPGPLHF
TRBV11-2	TRBJ2-1	-	-	TGTGCCAGCAGCAGGGGGTTAACTTACAATGAGCAGTTCTTC	CASSRGLTYNEQFF
TRBV28	TRBJ2-1	TRBD2	once	TGTGCCAGCAGCTTGGGGCGGGGGGGCCTCAATGAGCAGTTCTTC	CASSLGRGGLNEQFF
TRBV14	TRBJ1-2	-	-	TGTGCCAGCAGCCCCCTTTCCGGGGGGTATGGCTACACCTTC	CASSPLSGGYGYTF
TRBV6-1	TRBJ1-4	-	-	TGTGCCAGCAGGACCGGGACATCAGAAAAACTGTTTTTT	CASRTGTSEKLFF
TRBV27	TRBJ2-3	TRBD2	-	TGTGCCAGCAGAAGAGCGGGGGAGGGAGATACGCAGTATTTT	CASRRAGEGDTQYF
TRBV6-6	TRBJ1-3	TRBD1	-	TGTGCCAGCAGTCTGACAGGGATTGGAAACACCATATATTTT	CASSLTGIGNTIYF
TRBV9	TRBJ2-7	-	few	TGTGCCAGCAGCGCCAGCGGACAGTCCTACGAGGTTAAGTACTTC	CASSASGQSYEVKYF
TRBV19	TRBJ1-2	-	-	TGTGCCAGCGGGACACCCGGAGGAGTTAACTATGGCTACACCTTC	CASGTPGGVNYGYTF
TRBV7-9	TRBJ1-1	-	-	TGTGCCAGCAGCTTTGGAGACAGCGCAGCTTTCTTT	CASSFGDSAAFF
TRBV11-3	TRBJ1-1	-	-	TGTGCCAGCAGCTTAGATTCGTCTAACACTGAAGCTTTCTTT	CASSLDSSNTEAFF
TRBV5-1	TRBJ1-6	TRBD1	-	TGCGCCAGCAGCGAACCAAGGACAGGGCAAAATTCACCCCTCCACTTT	CASSEPRTGQNSPLHF
TRBV9	TRBJ2-1	TRBD2	-	TGTGCCAGCAGCGTAGCTGTACGGGGGGGCCCCCACAATGAGCAGTTCTTC	CASSVAVRGGPHNEQFF
TRBV7-2	TRBJ1-1	-	-	TGTGCCAGCAGCCTCCGGGGGATGAACACTGAAGCTTTCTTT	CASSLRGMNTEAFF
TRBV2	TRBJ2-7	TRBD1	few	TGTGCCAGCAGTGCTCGACAGGGTACCTATGACGAGCAGTACTTC	CASSARQGTYDEQYF
TRBV4-3	TRBJ2-1	-	-	TGCGCCAGCAGCCACTCCAGTGGGCCTAGCCGACCCCAAGCACGTGAGCAGTTCTTC	CASSHSSGPSRPQAREQFF
TRBV4-3	TRBJ2-7	-	few	TGCGCCAGCAGCCAAGGAAGGAGATCCACGGGGGAGCAGTACTTC	CASSQGRRSTGEQYF
TRBV19	TRBJ2-7	-	-	TGTGCCAGCAGCCCGGGGGGCATTTCCTACGAGCAGTACTTC	CASSPGGISYEQYF
TRBV6-1	TRBJ1-2	-	-	TGTGCCAGCAGTGAAGCCCTTGGACAAAGCTATGGCTACACCTTC	CASSEALGQSYGYTF
TRBV7-8	TRBJ1-3	TRBD1	-	TGTGCCAGCAGCCGACCCACAGGGGCTGGAAACACCATATATTTT	CASSRPTGAGNTIYF
TRBV3-1/TRBV3-2	TRBJ1-5	-	once	TGTGCCAGCAGCCAGCCGGCGGCCCTCAATCAGCCCCAGCATTTT	CASSQPAALNQPQHF
TRBV5-4	TRBJ2-1	-	-	TGTGCCAGCAGCCCTACGGGGAGCTCCTACAATGAGCAGTTCTTC	CASSPTGSSYNEQFF
TRBV29-1	TRBJ1-4	-	-	TGCAGCGTTGCGATATTTCAACAGGGTGAAAAACTGTTTTTT	CSVAIFQQGEKLFF
TRBV7-3	TRBJ2-3	-	-	TGTGCCAGCAGCTTAAGTGAGAAGGATACGCAGTATTTT	CASSLSEKDTQYF